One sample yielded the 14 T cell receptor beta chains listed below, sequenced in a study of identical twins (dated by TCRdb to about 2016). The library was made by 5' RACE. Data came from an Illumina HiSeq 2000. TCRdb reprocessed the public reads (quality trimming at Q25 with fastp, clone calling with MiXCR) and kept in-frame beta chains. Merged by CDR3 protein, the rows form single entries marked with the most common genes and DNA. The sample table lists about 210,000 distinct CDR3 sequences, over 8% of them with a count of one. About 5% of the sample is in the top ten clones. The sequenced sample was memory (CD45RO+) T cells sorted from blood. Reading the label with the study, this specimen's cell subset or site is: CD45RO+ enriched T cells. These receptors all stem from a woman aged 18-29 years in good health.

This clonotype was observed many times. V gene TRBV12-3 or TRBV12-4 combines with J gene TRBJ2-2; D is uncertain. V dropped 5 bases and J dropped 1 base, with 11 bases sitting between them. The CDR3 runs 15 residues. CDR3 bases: TGTGCCAGCAGTCAAGTCAGGCTGAACACCGGGGAGCTGTTTTTT. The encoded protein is CASSQVRLNTGELFF.

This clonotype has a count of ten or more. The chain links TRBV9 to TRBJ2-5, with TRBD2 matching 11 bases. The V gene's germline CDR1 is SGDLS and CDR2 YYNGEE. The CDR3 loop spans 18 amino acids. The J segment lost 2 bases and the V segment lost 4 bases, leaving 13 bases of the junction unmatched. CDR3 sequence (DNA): TGTGCCAGCAGCCCCCTAGCGGGGGGCCGTATTCAGCAAGAGACCCAGTACTTC. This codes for CASSPLAGGRIQQETQYF. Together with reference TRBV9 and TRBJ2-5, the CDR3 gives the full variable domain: DSGVTQTPKHLITATGQRVTLRCSPRSGDLSVYWYQQSLDQGLQFLIQYYNGEERAKGNILERFSAQQFPDLHSELNLSSLELGDSALYFCASSPLAGGRIQQETQYFGPGTRLLVL.

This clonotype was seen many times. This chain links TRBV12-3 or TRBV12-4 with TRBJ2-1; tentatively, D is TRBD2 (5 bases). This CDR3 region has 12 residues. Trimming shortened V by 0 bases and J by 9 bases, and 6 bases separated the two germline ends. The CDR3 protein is CASSLAAGEQFF. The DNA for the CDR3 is TGTGCCAGCAGTTTAGCGGCGGGTGAGCAGTTCTTC.

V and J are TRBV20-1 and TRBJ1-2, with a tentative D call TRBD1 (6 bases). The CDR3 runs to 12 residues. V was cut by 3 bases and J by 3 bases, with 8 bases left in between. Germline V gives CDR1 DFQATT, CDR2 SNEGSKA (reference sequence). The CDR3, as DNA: TGCAGTGCTAGTGACAGGCACTATGGCTACACCTTC. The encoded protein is CSASDRHYGYTF.

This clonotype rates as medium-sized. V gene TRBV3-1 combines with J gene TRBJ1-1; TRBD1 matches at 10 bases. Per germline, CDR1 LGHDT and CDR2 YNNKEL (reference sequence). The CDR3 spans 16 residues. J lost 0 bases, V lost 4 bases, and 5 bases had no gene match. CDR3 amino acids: CASSPGQGEVNTEAFF. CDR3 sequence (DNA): TGTGCCAGCAGCCCCGGACAGGGGGAGGTGAACACTGAAGCTTTCTTT. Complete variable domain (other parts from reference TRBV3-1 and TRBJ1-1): DTAVSQTPKYLVTQMGNDKSIKCEQNLGHDTMYWYKQDSKKFLKIMFSYNNKELIINETVPNRFSPKSPDKAHLNLHINSLELGDSAVYFCASSPGQGEVNTEAFFGQGTRLTVV.

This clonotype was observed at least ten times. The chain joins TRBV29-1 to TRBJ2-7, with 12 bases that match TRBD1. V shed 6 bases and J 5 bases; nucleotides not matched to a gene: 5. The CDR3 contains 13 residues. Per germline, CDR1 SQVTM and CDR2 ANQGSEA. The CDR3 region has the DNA TGCAGCGTAGCGGGACAGGGGGCCAACGAGCAGTACTTC. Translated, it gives CSVAGQGANEQYF.

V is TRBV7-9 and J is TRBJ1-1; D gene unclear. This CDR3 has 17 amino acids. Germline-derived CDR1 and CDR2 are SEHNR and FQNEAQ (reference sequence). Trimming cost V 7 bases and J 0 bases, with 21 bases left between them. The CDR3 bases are TGTGCCAGCACCGAGATAAGAGGTTCGTTCATGAACACTGAAGCTTTCTTT. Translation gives CASTEIRGSFMNTEAFF.

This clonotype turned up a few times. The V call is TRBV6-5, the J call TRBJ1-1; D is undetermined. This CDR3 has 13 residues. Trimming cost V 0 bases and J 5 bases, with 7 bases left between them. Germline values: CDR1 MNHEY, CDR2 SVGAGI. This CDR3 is CASSYSRATEAFF. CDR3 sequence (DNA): TGTGCCAGCAGTTACTCCCGGGCGACTGAAGCTTTCTTT.

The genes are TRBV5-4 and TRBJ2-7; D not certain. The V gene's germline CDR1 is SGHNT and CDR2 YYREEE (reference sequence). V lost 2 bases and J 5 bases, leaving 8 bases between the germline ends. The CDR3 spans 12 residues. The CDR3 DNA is TGTGCCAGCAGCTTCAATCAGAACGAGCAGTACTTC. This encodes CASSFNQNEQYF. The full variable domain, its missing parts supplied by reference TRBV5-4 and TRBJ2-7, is ETGVTQSPTHLIKTRGQQVTLRCSSQSGHNTVSWYQQALGQGPQFIFQYYREEENGRGNFPPRFSGLQFPNYSSELNVNALELDDSALYLCASSFNQNEQYFGPGTRLTVT.

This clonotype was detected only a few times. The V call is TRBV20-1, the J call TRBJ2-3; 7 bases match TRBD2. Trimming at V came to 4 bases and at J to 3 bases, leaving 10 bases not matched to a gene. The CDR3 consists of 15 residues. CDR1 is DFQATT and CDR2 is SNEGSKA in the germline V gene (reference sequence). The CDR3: CSAIFAGVSTDTQYF. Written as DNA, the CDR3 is TGCAGTGCTATTTTTGCGGGAGTCAGTACAGATACGCAGTATTTT.

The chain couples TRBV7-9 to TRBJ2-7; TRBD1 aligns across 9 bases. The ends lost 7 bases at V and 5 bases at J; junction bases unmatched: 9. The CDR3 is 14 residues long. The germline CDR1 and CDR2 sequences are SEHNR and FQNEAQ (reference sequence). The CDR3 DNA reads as TGTGCCAGCACCATTAGGGACAGGGCTGACGAGCAGTACTTC. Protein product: CASTIRDRADEQYF.

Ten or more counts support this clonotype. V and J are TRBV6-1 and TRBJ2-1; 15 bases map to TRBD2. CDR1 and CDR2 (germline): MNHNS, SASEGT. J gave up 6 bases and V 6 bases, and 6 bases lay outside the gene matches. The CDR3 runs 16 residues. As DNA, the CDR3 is TGTGCCAGCAGGGGGACTAGCGGGGGGACATCCAATGAGCAGTTCTTC. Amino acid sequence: CASRGTSGGTSNEQFF.

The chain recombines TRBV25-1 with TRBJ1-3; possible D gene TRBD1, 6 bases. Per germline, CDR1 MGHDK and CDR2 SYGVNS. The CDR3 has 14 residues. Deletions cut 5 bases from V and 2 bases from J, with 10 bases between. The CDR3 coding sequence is TGTGCCAGCAGTCCCGGGACACCTGGAAACACCATATATTTT. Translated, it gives CASSPGTPGNTIYF.

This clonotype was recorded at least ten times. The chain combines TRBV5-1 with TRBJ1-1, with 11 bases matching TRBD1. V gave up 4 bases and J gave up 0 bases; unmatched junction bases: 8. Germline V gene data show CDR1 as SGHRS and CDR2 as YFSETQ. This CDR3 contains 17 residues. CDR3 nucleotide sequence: TGCGCCAGCAGCAAGGGACAGGGGGTATTCATGAACACTGAAGCTTTCTTT. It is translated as CASSKGQGVFMNTEAFF.